This T cell receptor (beta chain) is from a study of CD8+ T cells in alopecia areata. Using a FACSAria, the CD4+ and CD8+ T cells were sorted from the PBMCs. V lost 3 bases, J lost 8 bases, and 6 bases lay in between. The CDR3 consists of 10 residues. Germline V CDR1 and CDR2: GTSNPN, SVGIG (reference sequence). Concerning this clone: Its antigen is as yet unknown.

Extracted from the samples, RNA was reverse transcribed into cDNA to serve as the sequencing template. TCRdb keeps only in-frame clones here, not all; method: immunoSEQ multiplex PCR. The sample includes more than 95,000 clones, 55% to 65% of them seen just once. Study-wide findings and caveats: Sequences from scalp samples also cover resident alphabeta T cells of normal skin. Lesional scalp displayed greater clonality than normal scalp, most notably in alopecia totalis/universalis.

The clonotype originates from a human donor in good health. The specimen sequenced was CD4+ T cells sorted from blood. J is TRBJ2-3 and V is TRBV30; D ambiguous. Written as DNA, the CDR3 is TGTGCCTGGAGCGAGTCTACGCAGTATTTT. Translating it yields CAWSESTQYF.